The clone carrying this T cell receptor (beta chain) was found a few times. The antigen remains undetermined. The data are from a study of naive and memory T cell subsets. General study results and limits: A few larger clonotypes appeared in naive repertoires, especially CD8, possibly memory cells re-expressing CD45RA.

Two oligonucleotides, mixed equimolar, formed the beta constant-region primer covering TRBC1 and TRBC2. Ligated cDNA was amplified by four rounds of PCR with nested alpha and beta constant-region primers and SP2. TCRdb fed the UMI-ligation and nested PCR reads into MiXCR, producing one record per CDR3 protein. The sample lists over 90,000 distinct CDR3 sequences; 11% were seen once. This CDR3 is built from 14 residues. Germline loops: CDR1 MNHEY, CDR2 SVGEGT. With 0 bases removed from V and 6 bases from J, the gap between germline ends came to 9 bases. This sequence was found in a human donor in good health. Sequencing was carried out using naive CD4+ T cells from blood. The gene calls are TRBV6-2 or TRBV6-3 and TRBJ1-5, with D uncertain. The CDR3 bases are TGTGCCAGCAGTTACTCGAATCGCCTTCAGCCCCAGCATTTT. Its translation is CASSYSNRLQPQHF.